These T cell receptor beta chains were read from a single sample in a study of blood T cell repertoires in COVID-19. Profiling relied on immunoSEQ multiplex PCR, and the TCRdb table lists in-frame clones only, not all of them. The table lists tens of thousands of clones, about 83% of them singletons, with 29% in the top ten. Sequenced material: peripheral blood. The source is a woman of 80 years or more with acute or convalescent COVID-19. Each CDR3 is given with its conserved first and last residue. D genes are given only for firm matches. Where a row states a size, it is once, few, many or the class of an expanded clone; other rows omit it.

v_call,clone_size,j_call,d_call,cdr3_aa,cdr3_nt
TRBV12-3/TRBV12-4,NA,TRBJ1-2,NA,CASSSGGWYTF,TGTGCCAGCAGTTCCGGGGGATGGTACACCTTC
TRBV4-1,NA,TRBJ2-3,TRBD2,CASSQERVSGRASADTQYF,TGCGCCAGCAGCCAAGAAAGGGTTAGCGGGAGGGCCAGCGCAGATACGCAGTATTTT
TRBV28,few,TRBJ1-5,NA,CASSLPGGNQPQHF,TGTGCCAGCAGTTTACCGGGGGGCAATCAGCCCCAGCATTTT
TRBV6-2/TRBV6-3,NA,TRBJ2-3,TRBD1,CASSFRGLSTDTQYF,TGTGCCAGCAGTTTCAGGGGGCTAAGCACAGATACGCAGTATTTT
TRBV7-9,NA,TRBJ1-5,NA,CASSLRGNQPQHF,TGTGCCAGCAGCTTACGAGGAAATCAGCCCCAGCATTTT
TRBV5-6,NA,TRBJ2-2,NA,CASSTEMAGELFF,TGTGCCAGCAGCACAGAAATGGCCGGGGAGCTGTTTTTT
TRBV11-2,NA,TRBJ1-6,NA,CASSLEENSPLHF,TGTGCCAGCAGCTTAGAGGAGAATTCACCCCTCCACTTT
TRBV4-2,NA,TRBJ2-7,TRBD1,CASSQAGTGVYEQYF,TGTGCCAGCAGCCAAGCCGGGACAGGGGTATACGAGCAGTACTTC
TRBV12-3/TRBV12-4,NA,TRBJ2-5,NA,CASLPRGIETQYF,TGTGCCAGCCTACCCCGCGGGATAGAGACCCAGTACTTC
TRBV4-1,NA,TRBJ2-7,NA,CASSQNTPSSYEQYF,TGCGCCAGCAGCCAAAACACCCCCTCCTCCTACGAGCAGTACTTC